The rows below give T cell receptor beta chains drawn from one sample of a study of beta chain features in type 1 diabetes. Generated by immunoSEQ multiplex PCR, the TCRdb table keeps only in-frame clones and is missing some. The sample records a few hundred thousand clones, over 11% being singletons. What was sequenced was naive CD4+ T cells from blood. These receptors all come from a man younger than 40 in good health. Both conserved end residues are part of each CDR3.

j_call: TRBJ2-3
v_call: TRBV6-4
cdr3_aa: CASSEDRGLDTQYF

j_call: TRBJ2-3
v_call: TRBV29-1
cdr3_aa: CSVVFVDTQYF

j_call: TRBJ1-2
v_call: TRBV4-1
cdr3_aa: CASSQDLFYYGYTF

j_call: TRBJ2-1
v_call: TRBV6-5
cdr3_aa: CASSPTGSGEQFF

j_call: TRBJ2-3
v_call: TRBV13
cdr3_aa: CASSSTSGGEKYTQYF

j_call: TRBJ2-3
v_call: TRBV2
cdr3_aa: CASSGPGGYTDTQYF

j_call: TRBJ2-5
v_call: TRBV7-9
cdr3_aa: CASSEGQGYQETQYF

j_call: TRBJ2-1
v_call: TRBV7-2
cdr3_aa: CASSTEQGGEQFF

j_call: TRBJ1-1
v_call: TRBV29-1
cdr3_aa: CSDGTGNTEAFF

j_call: TRBJ2-7
v_call: TRBV18
cdr3_aa: CASSPRVVRPYEQYF

j_call: TRBJ2-1
v_call: TRBV7-2
cdr3_aa: CASMRDRGYNEQFF

j_call: TRBJ2-5
v_call: TRBV11-2
cdr3_aa: CASSLGGRQETQYF

j_call: TRBJ2-5
v_call: TRBV13
cdr3_aa: CASSTTGLQETQYF

j_call: TRBJ1-4
v_call: TRBV29-1
cdr3_aa: CSVASVGEKLFF

j_call: TRBJ1-1
v_call: TRBV20-1
cdr3_aa: CSAMGHFEAFF

j_call: TRBJ2-5
v_call: TRBV29-1
cdr3_aa: CSVVRGSGSETQYF

j_call: TRBJ1-1
v_call: TRBV6-5
cdr3_aa: CASGRAVHTEAFF

j_call: TRBJ1-3
v_call: TRBV29-1
cdr3_aa: CSVSTGSSGNTIYF

j_call: TRBJ2-5
v_call: TRBV5-4
cdr3_aa: CASSPGQVDPEGTQYF

j_call: TRBJ1-3
v_call: TRBV6-5
cdr3_aa: CASSRTGRAGNTIYF

j_call: TRBJ2-5
v_call: TRBV29-1
cdr3_aa: CSVKKETQYF

j_call: TRBJ2-3
v_call: TRBV6-1
cdr3_aa: CASSGGGDTDTQYF